The 5 T cell receptor beta chains below all came from one sample that was sequenced in a study of shared clonotypes between healthy human individuals (dated by TCRdb to 2018 to 2020). Preparation of the library involved the immunoSEQ multiplex PCR assay. TCRdb limited this immuneACCESS table to in-frame rearrangements with V and J called. A share of clones is missing; checked studies link under half to unresolved V genes, and the rest is unexplained. This sample lists around 1.5 million clones; nearly 99% were detected once. Together, the top ten hold less than 0.55% of the sample. Source material: naive CD4+ T cells sorted from blood. The sample's cell subset or site label is to be understood as: CD45RA+ positively selected. The receptors were sampled from a man between 25 and 39 years old in good health.

CDR3 sequence (DNA): TGTGCCTGGAGTAAAAGAGTTGAGCAGTACTTC. Protein product: CAWSKRVEQYF. The chain is built from TRBV30 and TRBJ2-7; D ambiguous. CDR1 GTSNPN and CDR2 SVGIG come from the germline V gene (reference sequence). Trimming stripped 2 bases from V and 7 bases from J, with 9 bases between. The CDR3 is 11 amino acids.

The chain joins TRBV2 to TRBJ2-3; weak D call: TRBD1 (5 bases). The germline CDR1 and CDR2 sequences are SNHLY and FYNNEI. The CDR3 contains 14 residues. The ends were cut back, 5 bases at V and 4 bases at J, with 13 bases in the middle. The CDR3 protein is CASSPFQGADTQYF. CDR3 bases: TGTGCCAGCAGTCCCTTCCAGGGTGCAGATACGCAGTATTTT.

The chain uses TRBV7-8 and TRBJ2-3; D call uncertain. V was pared by 1 base and J by 5 bases, with 1 base between. The CDR3 runs to 11 residues. Germline V lookup: CDR1 SGHVS, CDR2 FQNEAQ. CDR3 loop: CASSLVDTQYF. The DNA of the CDR3 is TGTGCCAGCAGCTTAGTAGATACGCAGTATTTT. Based on the CDR3 plus reference TRBV7-8 and TRBJ2-3, the full variable domain is GAGVSQSPRYKVAKRGQDVALRCDPISGHVSLFWYQQALGQGPEFLTYFQNEAQLDKSGLPSDRFFAERPEGSVSTLKIQRTQQEDSAVYLCASSLVDTQYFGPGTRLTVL.

This chain uses TRBV5-4 with TRBJ2-7; D is perhaps TRBD2 (6 bases). Germline V CDR1 and CDR2: SGHNT, YYREEE (reference sequence). The CDR3 covers 14 residues. The V gene lost 5 bases and the J gene lost 2 bases, with 14 bases spanning the gap. In DNA, the CDR3 is TGTGCCAGCAGAATGGAGGGGTCAGCCTACGAGCAGTACTTC. It specifies CASRMEGSAYEQYF.

The CDR3 DNA follows: TGTGCCAGCAGCCGGGGACGGGGGGAGAGCTACGAGCAGTACTTC. Its protein product is CASSRGRGESYEQYF. The gene calls are TRBV7-7 and TRBJ2-7; 7 bases fit TRBD2. Germline V gene data show CDR1 as SSHAT and CDR2 as FNYEAQ (reference sequence). The CDR3 has 15 amino acids. V dropped 5 bases and J dropped 3; count of bases not matched to a gene: 10.